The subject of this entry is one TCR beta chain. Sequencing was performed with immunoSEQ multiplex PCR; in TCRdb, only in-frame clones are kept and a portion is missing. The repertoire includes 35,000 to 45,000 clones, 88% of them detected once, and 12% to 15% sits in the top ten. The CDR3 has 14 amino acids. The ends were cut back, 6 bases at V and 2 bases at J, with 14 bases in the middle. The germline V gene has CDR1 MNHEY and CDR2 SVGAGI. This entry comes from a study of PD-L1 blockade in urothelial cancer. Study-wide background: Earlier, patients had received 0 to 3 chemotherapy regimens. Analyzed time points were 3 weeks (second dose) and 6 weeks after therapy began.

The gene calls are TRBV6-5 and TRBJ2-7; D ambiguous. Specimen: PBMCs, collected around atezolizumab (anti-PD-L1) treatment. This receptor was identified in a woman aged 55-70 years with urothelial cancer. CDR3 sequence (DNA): TGTGCCAGCAGGGAGACTCCTCTGACCTACGAGCAGTACTTC. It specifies CASRETPLTYEQYF.